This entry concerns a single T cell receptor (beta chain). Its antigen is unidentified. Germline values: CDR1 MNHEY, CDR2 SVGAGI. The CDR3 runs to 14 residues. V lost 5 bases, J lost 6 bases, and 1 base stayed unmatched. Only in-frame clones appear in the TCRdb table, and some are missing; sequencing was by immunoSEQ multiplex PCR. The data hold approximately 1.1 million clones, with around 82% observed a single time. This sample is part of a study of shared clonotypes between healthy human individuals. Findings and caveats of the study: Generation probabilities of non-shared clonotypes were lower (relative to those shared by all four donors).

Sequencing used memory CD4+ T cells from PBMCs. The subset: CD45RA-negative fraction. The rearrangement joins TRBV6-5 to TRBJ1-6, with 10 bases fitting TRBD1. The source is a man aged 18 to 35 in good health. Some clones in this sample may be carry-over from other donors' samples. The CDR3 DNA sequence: TGTGCCAGCAGTGGGGACAGGGGTAATTCACCCCTCCACTTT. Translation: CASSGDRGNSPLHF.